Following are 21 T cell receptor beta chains from one sample sequenced in a study of identical twins (dated by TCRdb to 2016 to 2017). The method behind the library was 5' RACE. For sequencing, an Illumina HiSeq 2000 was employed. TCRdb reanalyzed the raw reads on its own, using fastp at Q25 for trimming and MiXCR for clone calling, and kept in-frame beta chains. Rows matching on CDR3 protein sequence are summarized as one entry with the most common DNA and genes. Within this sample are 150,000 or so distinct CDR3 sequences, with around 3.5% of them counted one time only. 8.1% of the sample comes from the top ten. The sample taken for sequencing was memory T cells sorted from blood. The cell subset or site label corresponds to: CD45RO+ enriched T cells. Every receptor here comes from a man aged 18-30 years in good health.

This clonotype was seen many times. The chain joins TRBV18 to TRBJ1-1; no clear D. The V end lost 2 bases, the J end lost 4 bases, and 5 bases lay between the germline ends. Germline CDR1 is KGHSH and CDR2 is LQKENI. The CDR3 totals 12 residues. The CDR3 DNA follows: TGTGCCAGCTCACCAACCCCCACTGAAGCTTTCTTT. As protein: CASSPTPTEAFF.

The sample holds many counts of this clonotype. V and J are TRBV4-2 and TRBJ1-3; the D is unclear. This CDR3 region has 11 residues. Trimming shortened V by 6 bases and J by 3 bases, and 3 bases separated the two germline ends. Per the germline V gene, CDR1 is LGHNA and CDR2 is YNFKEQ. The CDR3 is CASRNGNTIYF. The CDR3 coding sequence is TGTGCCAGCAGGAATGGAAACACCATATATTTT.

This clonotype was detected ten times or more. The rearrangement links TRBV27 to TRBJ2-5; TRBD2 agrees at 9 bases. The CDR3 spans 13 residues. Germline V gene sequence: CDR1 MNHEY, CDR2 SMNVEV (reference sequence). V was pared by 6 bases and J by 7 bases, with 6 bases of the junction left unmatched. CDR3 sequence: CASRSLAGLTQYF. The CDR3 region has the DNA TGTGCCAGCAGATCCCTAGCGGGATTGACCCAGTACTTC.

In its sample, this clonotype was seen many times. The chain uses TRBV5-1 and TRBJ1-2, with D unresolved. The V end lost 0 bases, the J end lost 3 bases, and 6 bases lay between the germline ends. CDR1 is SGHRS, CDR2 YFSETQ, per germline. The CDR3 covers 13 residues. CDR3 bases: TGCGCCAGCAGCTTGGCCGGAGACTATGGCTACACCTTC. This encodes CASSLAGDYGYTF.

This clonotype was seen at least ten times. V usage is TRBV3-1 and J usage is TRBJ2-3, with D possibly matching TRBD2 (6 bases). Germline CDR1 reads LGHDT; CDR2 reads YNNKEL (reference sequence). This CDR3 spans 14 amino acids. The ends were cut back, 2 bases at V and 3 bases at J, with 9 bases in the middle. The CDR3, as DNA: TGTGCCAGCAGCCAACTAGCGAAAACAGATACGCAGTATTTT. Its protein product is CASSQLAKTDTQYF.

This clonotype appeared many times. The J gene is TRBJ1-5, the V gene TRBV7-9; D gene unclear. The germline gives CDR1 SEHNR, CDR2 FQNEAQ (reference sequence). Trimming left V 2 bases short and J 5 bases short, with 4 bases between. The CDR3 contains 12 residues. DNA of the CDR3: TGTGCCAGCAGCTTACTGGATCAGCCCCAGCATTTT. Protein sequence: CASSLLDQPQHF.

The CDR3 loop is CASRRDYRQSSYNEQFF. CDR3 in DNA: TGTGCCAGCAGACGGGACTACCGACAGAGCTCCTACAATGAGCAGTTCTTC. The chain joins TRBV27 to TRBJ2-1, with 7 bases identical to TRBD2. This CDR3 region has 17 residues. Germline V lookup: CDR1 MNHEY, CDR2 SMNVEV (reference sequence). Trimming at V came to 6 bases and at J to 0 bases, leaving 11 bases not matched to a gene.

This clonotype was seen at least ten times. The V call is TRBV5-1, the J call TRBJ1-3, with a tentative D call TRBD1 (5 bases). Germline-derived CDR1 and CDR2 are SGHRS and YFSETQ. Trimming cost V 4 bases and J 2 bases, with 13 bases left between them. The CDR3 extends over 15 amino acids. The CDR3 sequence is CASSPQAPPGNTIYF. The CDR3 DNA reads as TGCGCCAGCAGCCCACAGGCGCCACCTGGAAACACCATATATTTT. Filled out from reference TRBV5-1 and TRBJ1-3, the complete variable domain reads KAGVTQTPRYLIKTRGQQVTLSCSPISGHRSVSWYQQTPGQGLQFLFEYFSETQRNKGNFPGRFSGRQFSNSRSEMNVSTLELGDSALYLCASSPQAPPGNTIYFGEGSWLTVV.

V usage is TRBV10-3 and J usage is TRBJ2-7; 10 bases match TRBD2. J lost 7 bases, V lost 2 bases, and 8 bases had no gene match. This CDR3 is built from 15 residues. The germline V gene encodes CDR1 ENHRY and CDR2 SYGVKD. The CDR3 is CAISETASGSQEQYF. CDR3 nucleotide sequence: TGTGCCATCAGTGAGACGGCTAGCGGGAGCCAAGAGCAGTACTTC.

The V and J genes are TRBV11-3 and TRBJ2-1; D assignment may be TRBD1 or TRBD2 (7 bases each). In germline, CDR1 is SGHNT, CDR2 YENEEA. The CDR3 covers 17 residues. The V end lost 3 bases, the J end lost 7 bases, and 22 bases lay between the germline ends. The CDR3 DNA reads as TGTGCCAGCAGCTTTAAGGGGGCGGGAGCTTCAAAGAATGAGCAGTTCTTC. It codes for CASSFKGAGASKNEQFF.

This clonotype has at least ten counts. The chain is built from TRBV12-3 or TRBV12-4 and TRBJ1-5; 8 bases match TRBD1. CDR3 size: 15 residues. The V gene end was trimmed by 5 bases and the J gene end by 6 bases; junction bases not matched to a gene: 9. The CDR3 spells CASSPQGAAVQPQHF. In DNA, the CDR3 is TGTGCCAGCAGTCCTCAGGGGGCAGCAGTTCAGCCCCAGCATTTT.

This clonotype was detected many times. The chain employs TRBV4-3 and TRBJ1-4, with 8 bases that match TRBD1. The trim removed 4 bases at V and 8 bases at J, leaving 9 bases unmatched. The CDR3 covers 15 residues. The germline CDR1 and CDR2 sequences are LGHNA and YSLEER. The CDR3, as DNA: TGCGCCAGCAGCCGAGCGACAGGGGAAGGCGAAAAACTGTTTTTT. Its translation: CASSRATGEGEKLFF.

The rearrangement joins TRBV6-5 to TRBJ1-2; TRBD1 matches 8 bases. Germline CDR1 MNHEY, CDR2 SVGAGI. The trim removed 0 bases at V and 4 bases at J, leaving 1 base unmatched. The CDR3 has 14 residues. In nucleotides, the CDR3 is TGTGCCAGCAGTTACTCAACAGGGGGCTATGGCTACACCTTC. Translated, it gives CASSYSTGGYGYTF.

This clonotype was picked up many times. The chain recombines TRBV12-3 or TRBV12-4 with TRBJ2-3, with 10 bases that match TRBD2. With 5 bases clipped from V and 0 bases from J, the junction kept 5 bases outside the gene matches. The CDR3 has 16 amino acids. The CDR3 DNA reads TGTGCCAGCAGTCCAGCGGGAGGGGCTAGCACAGATACGCAGTATTTT. This gives the protein CASSPAGGASTDTQYF.

This clonotype has ten or more counts. This sequence joins TRBV6-4 and TRBJ2-3; 8 nucleotides match TRBD2. Per the germline V gene, CDR1 is MRHNA and CDR2 is SNTAGT. The J segment lost 0 bases and the V segment lost 2 bases, leaving 4 bases of the junction unmatched. The CDR3 contains 16 residues. The CDR3 loop is CASSDRAGASTDTQYF. For the CDR3, the DNA is TGTGCCAGCAGTGACAGAGCGGGAGCTAGCACAGATACGCAGTATTTT.

This clonotype was counted ten times or more. This chain links TRBV28 with TRBJ1-1, with no clear D. Germline V CDR1 and CDR2: MDHEN, SYDVKM. V shed 6 bases and J shed 5 bases, with 7 bases lying between them. The CDR3 length is 11 residues. The CDR3 region is CASRVGTEAFF. The CDR3 region has the DNA TGTGCCAGCAGAGTGGGGACTGAAGCTTTCTTT.

The V call is TRBV13, the J call TRBJ2-7, with 7 bases matching TRBD2. CDR1 is PRHDT, CDR2 FYEKMQ, per germline (reference sequence). The CDR3 has 14 amino acids. V dropped 5 bases and J dropped 4; count of bases not matched to a gene: 8. CDR3 protein: CASSPSGTTYEQYF. CDR3 bases: TGTGCCAGCAGCCCATCCGGGACTACATACGAGCAGTACTTC.

The rearrangement uses TRBV6-5 and TRBJ2-7, with 8 bases lining up with TRBD1. The CDR3 loop spans 15 amino acids. Germline CDR1 reads MNHEY; CDR2 reads SVGAGI. Losses at the gene ends were 2 bases for V and 4 bases for J; bases not matched to a gene: 7. CDR3: CASSYGPRGRYEQYF. Here the CDR3 DNA reads TGTGCCAGCAGTTACGGGCCCAGGGGGCGGTACGAGCAGTACTTC.

The sample holds many counts of this clonotype. The rearrangement uses TRBV13 and TRBJ2-1, with TRBD2 identical over 8 bases. The germline V gene encodes CDR1 PRHDT and CDR2 FYEKMQ (reference sequence). V shed 4 bases, J shed 13 bases, and the junction held 12 bases outside the gene matches. The CDR3 has 14 amino acids. The DNA of the CDR3 is TGTGCCAGCAGCTCACTTTATGCCGGGACTAGTCAGTTCTTC. Protein product: CASSSLYAGTSQFF. The whole variable domain, remainder taken from reference TRBV13 and TRBJ2-1, is AAGVIQSPRHLIKEKRETATLKCYPIPRHDTVYWYQQGPGQDPQFLISFYEKMQSDKGSIPDRFSAQQFSDYHSELNMSSLELGDSALYFCASSSLYAGTSQFFGPGTRLTVL.

In its sample, this clonotype was seen many times. This chain connects TRBV4-2 to TRBJ2-1, with 14 bases matching TRBD2. Per germline, CDR1 LGHNA and CDR2 YNFKEQ. The V and J ends lost 3 bases and 9 bases, in that order; junction bases with no gene match: 4. The CDR3 is 15 amino acids. CDR3 sequence: CASSQGLAGVLEQFF. CDR3 DNA sequence: TGTGCCAGCAGCCAGGGACTAGCGGGAGTTCTTGAGCAGTTCTTC.

This clonotype was picked up many times. This sequence joins TRBV5-1 and TRBJ2-1; 9 bases map to TRBD2. The CDR3 contains 15 residues. Germline V gene lookup returns CDR1 SGHRS and CDR2 YFSETQ. J lost 7 bases, V lost 1 base, and 6 bases had no gene match. CDR3 sequence: CASSLFSGSGNEQFF. The DNA for the CDR3 is TGCGCCAGCAGCTTGTTTAGCGGGAGTGGAAATGAGCAGTTCTTC.